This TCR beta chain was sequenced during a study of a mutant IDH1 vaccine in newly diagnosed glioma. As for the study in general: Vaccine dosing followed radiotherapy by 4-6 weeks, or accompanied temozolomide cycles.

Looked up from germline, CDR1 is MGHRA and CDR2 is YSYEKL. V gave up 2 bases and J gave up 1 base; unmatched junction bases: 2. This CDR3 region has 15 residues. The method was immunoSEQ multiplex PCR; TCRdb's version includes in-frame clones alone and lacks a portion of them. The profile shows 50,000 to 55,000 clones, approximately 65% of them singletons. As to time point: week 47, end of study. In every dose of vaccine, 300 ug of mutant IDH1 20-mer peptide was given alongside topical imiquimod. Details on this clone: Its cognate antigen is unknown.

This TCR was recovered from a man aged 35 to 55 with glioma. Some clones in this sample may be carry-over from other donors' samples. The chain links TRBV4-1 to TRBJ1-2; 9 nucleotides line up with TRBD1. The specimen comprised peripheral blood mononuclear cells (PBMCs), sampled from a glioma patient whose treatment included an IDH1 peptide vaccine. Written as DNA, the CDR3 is TGCGCCAGCAGCCAAAGGACAGGGGTTAACTATGGCTACACCTTC. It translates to CASSQRTGVNYGYTF.